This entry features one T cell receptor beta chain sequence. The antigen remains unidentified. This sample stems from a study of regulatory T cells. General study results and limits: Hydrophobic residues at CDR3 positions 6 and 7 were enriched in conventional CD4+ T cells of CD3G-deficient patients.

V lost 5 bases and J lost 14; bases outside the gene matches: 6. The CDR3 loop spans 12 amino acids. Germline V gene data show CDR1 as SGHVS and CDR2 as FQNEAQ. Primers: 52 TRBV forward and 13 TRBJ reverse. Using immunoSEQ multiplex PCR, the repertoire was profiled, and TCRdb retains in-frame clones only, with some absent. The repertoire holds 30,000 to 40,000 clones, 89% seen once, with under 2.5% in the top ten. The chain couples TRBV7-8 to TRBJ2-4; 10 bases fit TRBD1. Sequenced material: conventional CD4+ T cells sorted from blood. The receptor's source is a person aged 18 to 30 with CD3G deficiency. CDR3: CASSPGQGPKYF. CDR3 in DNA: TGTGCCAGCAGCCCGGGACAGGGGCCAAAGTACTTC.